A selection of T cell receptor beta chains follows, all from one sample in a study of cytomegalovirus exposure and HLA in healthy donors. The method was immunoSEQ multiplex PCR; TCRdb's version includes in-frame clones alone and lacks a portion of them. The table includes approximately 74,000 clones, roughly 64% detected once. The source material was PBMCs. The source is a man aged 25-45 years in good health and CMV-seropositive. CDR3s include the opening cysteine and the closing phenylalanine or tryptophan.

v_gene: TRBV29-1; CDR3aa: CSVGRGTSGRAGELFF
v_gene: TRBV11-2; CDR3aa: CASSLDGNNQPQHF
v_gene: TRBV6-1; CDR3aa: CASTPRGSGNTEAFF
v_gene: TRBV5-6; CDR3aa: CASSPGGGGSETQYF
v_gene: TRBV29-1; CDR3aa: CSGGQGGSEAFF
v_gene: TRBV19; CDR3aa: CASSSQGRGGPEAFF
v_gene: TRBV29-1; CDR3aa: CSVTSTTYEQYF
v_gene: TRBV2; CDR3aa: CASTMDRAEAF
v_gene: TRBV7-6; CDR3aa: CASSFGDRGNQPQHF
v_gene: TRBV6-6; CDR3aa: CASSGQGKSPQHF
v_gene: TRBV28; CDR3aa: CASSQPSGRVNEQFF
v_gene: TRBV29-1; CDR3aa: CSIGAGQGVTEAFF
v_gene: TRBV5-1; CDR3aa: CASSVAGVNYGYTF
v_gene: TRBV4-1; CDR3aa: CASSRQGTGELFF
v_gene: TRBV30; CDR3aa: CAWSVPGEEQYF
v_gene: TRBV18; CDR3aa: CASSPIQADKTQYF
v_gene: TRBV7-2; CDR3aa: CASRHPGQGFDGYTF
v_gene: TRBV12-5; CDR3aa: CASGLVLGQGPHEQYF
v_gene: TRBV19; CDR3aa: CASSIAQGRREQYF
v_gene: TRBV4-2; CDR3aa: CASSQDLEGADEQYF
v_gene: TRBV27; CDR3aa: CASSLSTVSEQYF
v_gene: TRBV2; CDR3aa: CASSVAWGDEQYF
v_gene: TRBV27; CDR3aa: CASSQSGGELAGELFF
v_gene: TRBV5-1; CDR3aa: CASSLDSGSYNEQFF
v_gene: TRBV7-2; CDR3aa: CASSLEHSNQPQHF
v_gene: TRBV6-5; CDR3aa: CASSYGRRPNQETQYF
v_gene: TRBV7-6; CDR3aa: CASSLGAGRTDTQYF
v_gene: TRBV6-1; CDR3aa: CASSLGVHTEAFF
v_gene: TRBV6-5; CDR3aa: CASTASGRYDTQYF
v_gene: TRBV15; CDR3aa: CATSRDNSGGSEKLFF
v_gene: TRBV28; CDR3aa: CASWRATGEQYF
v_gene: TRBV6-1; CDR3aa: CASSEAGGEQFF
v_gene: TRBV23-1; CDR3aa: CASSQSSGGAYNEQFF
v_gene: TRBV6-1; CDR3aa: CASSRQSSGNTIYF
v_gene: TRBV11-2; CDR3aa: CASTPDFVAYEQYF
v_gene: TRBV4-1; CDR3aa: CASSQAGTVWGKKLFF
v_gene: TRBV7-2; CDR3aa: CASRPTGGHEQYF
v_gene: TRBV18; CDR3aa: CASSPKTFSGNTIYF
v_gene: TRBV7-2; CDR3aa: CASSLAVSDYGYTF
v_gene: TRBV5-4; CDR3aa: CASSSPSPKPSPLHF
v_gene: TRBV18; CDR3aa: CASSPGLAAETQYF
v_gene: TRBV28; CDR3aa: CASSTRQGGGETQYF
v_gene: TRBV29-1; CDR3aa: CSVSGTSYEQFF
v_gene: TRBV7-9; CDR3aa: CASSLMGPEASEQYF
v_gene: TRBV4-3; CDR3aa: CASSQAPPGSSYNEQFF
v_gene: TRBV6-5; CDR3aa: CASSWGGSVGRNEQFF
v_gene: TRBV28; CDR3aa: CASTPGTGNYNEQFF
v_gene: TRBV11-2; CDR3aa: CASSLAPPTVEQYF
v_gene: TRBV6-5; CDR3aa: CASSYSAGNQPQHF
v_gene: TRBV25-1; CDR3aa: CASSDGQGIEAFF
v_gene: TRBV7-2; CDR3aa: CASSYRSGTGRFVEKLFF
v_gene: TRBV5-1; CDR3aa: CASSVLAGGGNTGELFF
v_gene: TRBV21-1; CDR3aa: CASSIEKTEAFF